This TCR beta chain was documented in a study of T cell changes during pregnancy in multiple sclerosis. Trimming pared 10 bases from V and 0 bases from J, leaving 13 bases between. Germline CDR1 reads ENHRY; CDR2 reads SYGVKD. This CDR3 is built from 14 residues. Clones were sequenced by immunoSEQ multiplex PCR, and TCRdb holds only the in-frame ones, with some missing. The sample has approximately 40,000 clones, about 90% seen once. This clonotype was obtained from a female donor in good health, enrolled as a control in a pregnancy study. Material: CD4+ T cells from peripheral blood mononuclear cells, obtained in the third trimester of pregnancy. The chain uses TRBV10-3 and TRBJ1-5; D ambiguous. The CDR3 sequence: CASRESHSNQPQHF. The DNA for the CDR3 is TGTGCCAGCCGGGAAAGCCATAGCAATCAGCCCCAGCATTTT.